Presented here are 21 T cell receptor beta chains from one specimen sequenced in a study of blood T cell repertoires in COVID-19. Sequencing used immunoSEQ multiplex PCR; TCRdb keeps in-frame clones, though not all of them. Among 90,000 to 150,000 clones listed, 85% were seen once. The specimen sequenced was peripheral blood. The receptors originated from a man older than 75 with acute or convalescent COVID-19.

This chain joins TRBV10-1 and TRBJ1-2; tentatively, D is TRBD1 (5 bases). V dropped 6 bases and J dropped 6 bases, with 17 bases sitting between them. In germline, CDR1 is WNHNN, CDR2 SYGVQD (reference sequence). The length of the CDR3 is 14 residues. DNA of the CDR3: TGCGCCAGCAGCCCGAACAGGCAACTAAATGGCTACACCTTC. Protein: CASSPNRQLNGYTF.

This rearrangement joins TRBV6-5 to TRBJ1-1; D is undetermined. Germline CDR1 and CDR2: MNHEY and SVGAGI. This CDR3 is 14 amino acids long. Deletions cut 7 bases from V and 1 base from J, with 13 bases between. The CDR3 sequence: CASKAGNENTEAFF. In DNA form, the CDR3 reads TGTGCCAGCAAGGCCGGGAACGAGAACACTGAAGCTTTCTTT.

The gene calls are TRBV7-9 and TRBJ2-5; possible D gene TRBD1, 5 bases. From germline, CDR1 is SEHNR and CDR2 FQNEAQ (reference sequence). CDR3 length: 15 residues. Trimming took 1 base from V and 5 from J, leaving 14 bases between them. The CDR3 reads CASSLESTARETQYF. CDR3 coding DNA: TGTGCCAGCAGCTTAGAATCGACAGCGAGGGAGACCCAGTACTTC.

This chain links TRBV6-4 with TRBJ1-5, with D maybe TRBD1 (5 bases). The CDR3 is made up of 15 amino acids. CDR1 is MRHNA and CDR2 is SNTAGT in the germline V gene. Trimming took off 0 bases at V and 6 bases at J, with 12 bases between the two ends. The CDR3, as DNA: TGTGCCAGCAGTGACTCAAAGCACGGGGGTCAGCCCCAGCATTTT. Its translation: CASSDSKHGGQPQHF.

V usage is TRBV14 and J usage is TRBJ2-5, with TRBD2 matching over 13 bases. The CDR3 is made up of 15 amino acids. Germline-derived CDR1 and CDR2 are SGHDN and FVKESK. The trim removed 4 bases at V and 3 bases at J, leaving 2 bases unmatched. DNA for the CDR3: TGTGCCAGCAGCCCCGGGACTAGCGGGAAAGAGACCCAGTACTTC. Its protein is CASSPGTSGKETQYF.

The chain uses TRBV6-2 or TRBV6-3 and TRBJ2-1, with D perhaps TRBD2 (5 bases). Trimming removed 2 bases from V and 5 bases from J, with 10 bases in between. Germline V gives CDR1 MNHEY, CDR2 SVGEGT. This CDR3 region has 14 residues. The CDR3 bases are TGTGCCAGCAGTTACGGTTCGCGGGACAATGAGCAGTTCTTC. Its protein is CASSYGSRDNEQFF.

The chain is built from TRBV6-5 and TRBJ2-3; D is perhaps TRBD1 (6 bases). Germline V gives CDR1 MNHEY, CDR2 SVGAGI. This CDR3 contains 15 residues. The germline V and J ends were trimmed by 7 bases and 0 bases, with 14 bases remaining between them. Written as DNA, the CDR3 is TGTGCCAGCACCCGACTGGACAGAAGCACAGATACGCAGTATTTT. This codes for CASTRLDRSTDTQYF.

The DNA of the CDR3 is TGTGCCAGCTCACCACGAGAAGGGGCTGGTACTGAAGCTTTCTTT. This sequence encodes CASSPREGAGTEAFF. The V call is TRBV18, the J call TRBJ1-1; D perhaps matches TRBD1 (5 bases). V shed 1 base and J shed 5 bases, with 14 bases lying between them. Germline V gene lookup returns CDR1 KGHSH and CDR2 LQKENI. This CDR3 is built from 15 residues.

This chain connects TRBV5-4 to TRBJ1-1; D unresolved. The CDR3 length is 15 residues. The germline V and J ends were trimmed by 0 bases and 0 bases, with 9 bases remaining between them. CDR1 is SGHNT and CDR2 is YYREEE in the germline V gene (reference sequence). CDR3 nucleotide sequence: TGTGCCAGCAGCTTGGAGACACGTATGAACACTGAAGCTTTCTTT. Amino acid sequence: CASSLETRMNTEAFF. Full variable domain (rest looked up from reference TRBV5-4 and TRBJ1-1): ETGVTQSPTHLIKTRGQQVTLRCSSQSGHNTVSWYQQALGQGPQFIFQYYREEENGRGNFPPRFSGLQFPNYSSELNVNALELDDSALYLCASSLETRMNTEAFFGQGTRLTVV.

This sequence joins TRBV4-2 and TRBJ1-3; 8 positions agree with TRBD1. V dropped 4 bases and J dropped 0; count of bases not matched to a gene: 20. This CDR3 region has 21 residues. Germline V gene data show CDR1 as LGHNA and CDR2 as YNFKEQ. The CDR3 DNA follows: TGTGCCAGCAGCCTGAATCTGGTGGACAGGGTATCTATCCACTCTGGAAACACCATATATTTT. It is translated as CASSLNLVDRVSIHSGNTIYF.

CDR3 nucleotides: TGCGCCAGCAGCCCAGGGACTGCTTATTATGGCTACACCTTC. Translating it yields CASSPGTAYYGYTF. The V and J genes are TRBV5-1 and TRBJ1-2, with D possibly matching TRBD1 (5 bases). The germline CDR1 and CDR2 sequences are SGHRS and YFSETQ. With 4 bases removed from V and 5 bases from J, the gap between germline ends came to 15 bases. CDR3 length equals 14 residues.

There are a few counts of this clone. This sequence joins TRBV9 and TRBJ1-1; D gene uncertain. With 4 bases removed from V and 5 bases from J, the gap between germline ends came to 12 bases. The length of the CDR3 is 13 residues. CDR1 is SGDLS, CDR2 YYNGEE, per germline. This CDR3 is CASSPLMRTEAFF. CDR3 bases: TGTGCCAGCAGCCCCCTAATGAGGACTGAAGCTTTCTTT.

The chain recombines TRBV19 with TRBJ2-7; a weak D match, TRBD2 (5 bases). In germline, CDR1 is LNHDA, CDR2 SQIVND (reference sequence). The CDR3 contains 16 residues. The V end lost 7 bases, the J end lost 2 bases, and 21 bases lay between the germline ends. CDR3 nucleotides: TGTGCCAGTACCTCACGAGGGAGCTTAACCCCCTACGAGCAGTACTTC. Protein sequence: CASTSRGSLTPYEQYF.

The chain is built from TRBV5-1 and TRBJ2-1; 9 nucleotides line up with TRBD2. Germline loops: CDR1 SGHRS, CDR2 YFSETQ. The V and J ends lost 4 bases and 9 bases, in that order; junction bases with no gene match: 8. The CDR3 is made up of 14 amino acids. The CDR3 loop reads CASSAGTSKGEQFF. As DNA, the CDR3 is TGCGCCAGCAGCGCCGGGACTAGCAAGGGTGAGCAGTTCTTC.

This chain uses TRBV2 with TRBJ1-1, with D perhaps matching TRBD1 (5 bases). In germline, CDR1 is SNHLY, CDR2 FYNNEI. Trimming pared 9 bases from V and 1 base from J, leaving 6 bases between. The CDR3 covers 11 residues. CDR3 loop: CASDRNTEAFF. The CDR3 DNA is TGTGCCAGTGACAGGAACACTGAAGCTTTCTTT.

This chain joins TRBV4-1 and TRBJ1-2, with a tentative D call TRBD1 (6 bases). CDR1 and CDR2 from the germline V gene are MGHRA and YSYEKL. This CDR3 is 15 amino acids long. With 1 base removed from V and 0 bases from J, the gap between germline ends came to 9 bases. The CDR3 sequence: CASSQGDTTNYGYTF. CDR3 coding DNA: TGCGCCAGCAGCCAAGGGGACACAACTAACTATGGCTACACCTTC.

This chain uses TRBV18 with TRBJ1-2, with D unclear. This CDR3 comprises 14 residues. CDR1 and CDR2 from the germline V gene are KGHSH and LQKENI. V was trimmed by 0 bases and J by 4 bases, leaving 9 bases between them. CDR3 protein: CASSPPEGGYGYTF. CDR3 in DNA: TGTGCCAGCTCACCACCGGAGGGTGGCTATGGCTACACCTTC. The variable domain in full, completed from reference TRBV18 and TRBJ1-2, reads NAGVMQNPRHLVRRRGQEARLRCSPMKGHSHVYWYRQLPEEGLKFMVYLQKENIIDESGMPKERFSAEFPKEGPSILRIQQVVRGDSAAYFCASSPPEGGYGYTFGSGTRLTVV.

V is TRBV10-3 and J is TRBJ2-7, with D possibly TRBD2 on 6 matching bases. The V gene's germline CDR1 is ENHRY and CDR2 SYGVKD. The CDR3 spans 16 residues. V lost 4 bases and J 2 bases, leaving 18 bases between the germline ends. In nucleotides, the CDR3 is TGTGCCATCAGTGTTTCCAAACTACTAGCCACCTACGAGCAGTACTTC. Translation: CAISVSKLLATYEQYF.

The gene calls are TRBV7-2 and TRBJ1-4; 8 nucleotides match TRBD1. V dropped 2 bases and J dropped 5; count of bases not matched to a gene: 4. CDR1 SGHTA and CDR2 FQGNSA come from the germline V gene. The length of the CDR3 is 15 residues. CDR3 region: CASSLSRGPNEKLFF. The CDR3 nucleotides read TGTGCCAGCAGCTTAAGCAGGGGGCCCAATGAAAAACTGTTTTTT.

The gene calls are TRBV6-5 and TRBJ1-5; the D gene is possibly TRBD1 (5 bases). Germline V lookup: CDR1 MNHEY, CDR2 SVGAGI. This CDR3 has 14 residues. Trimming cost V 7 bases and J 4 bases, with 14 bases left between them. The CDR3 protein is CASMAPGVNQPQHF. In nucleotides, the CDR3 is TGTGCCAGCATGGCCCCGGGGGTTAATCAGCCCCAGCATTTT.

This chain uses TRBV5-4 with TRBJ1-4; possibly TRBD1 for D (6 bases). Germline V gene sequence: CDR1 SGHNT, CDR2 YYREEE (reference sequence). This CDR3 comprises 16 residues. Deletions cut 0 bases from V and 3 bases from J, with 12 bases between. The CDR3 protein is CASSLGSQGANEKLFF. CDR3 nucleotide sequence: TGTGCCAGCAGCTTGGGGTCACAGGGAGCTAATGAAAAACTGTTTTTT.